The 24 T cell receptor beta chains listed next were all sequenced from one sample in a study of shared clonotypes between healthy human individuals. TCRdb's table, derived via immunoSEQ multiplex PCR, lists solely in-frame clones and lacks some. The table has around 1.6 million clones, roughly 98% seen once. Sequencing was carried out using naive CD4+ T cells sorted from blood. Specified subset: CD45RA+ positively selected. All receptors come from a man aged 25 to 40 in good health.

V and J are TRBV19 and TRBJ2-5, with 7 positions matching TRBD2. V lost 7 bases and J lost 5; bases outside the gene matches: 10. Germline CDR1 LNHDA, CDR2 SQIVND (reference sequence). The CDR3 length is 14 residues. CDR3 sequence reads: CASNRGGPLETQYF. The CDR3 DNA follows: TGTGCCAGTAACCGCGGGGGACCCTTGGAGACCCAGTACTTC.

The rearrangement uses TRBV11-3 and TRBJ2-1; tentative D call: TRBD2 (6 bases). Germline V lookup: CDR1 SGHNT, CDR2 YENEEA. The CDR3 runs 14 residues. V lost 4 bases, J lost 9 bases, and 16 bases lay in between. The CDR3 spells CASSSRGLVSEQFF. As DNA, the CDR3 is TGTGCCAGCAGCTCCCGGGGGTTAGTCAGTGAGCAGTTCTTC.

This clone was detected once. The rearrangement joins TRBV5-1 to TRBJ1-4; no clear D. Trimming pared 0 bases from V and 10 bases from J, leaving 10 bases between. Per germline, CDR1 SGHRS and CDR2 YFSETQ. The CDR3 spans 13 residues. The chain's CDR3 is CASSLADDGKLFF. In DNA form, the CDR3 reads TGCGCCAGCAGCTTGGCGGACGATGGAAAACTGTTTTTT.

The chain recombines TRBV7-9 with TRBJ2-5, with 10 bases identical to TRBD1. Germline trimming cut 4 bases from V and 1 base from J; bases unmatched to any gene: 6. Per the germline V gene, CDR1 is SEHNR and CDR2 is FQNEAQ (reference sequence). The CDR3 loop spans 16 amino acids. This CDR3 reads CASSSRTGGIQETQYF. CDR3 DNA: TGTGCCAGCAGCTCAAGGACAGGGGGTATCCAAGAGACCCAGTACTTC.

V usage is TRBV28 and J usage is TRBJ1-4; no reliable D call. The germline V gene has CDR1 MDHEN and CDR2 SYDVKM. The CDR3 spans 16 residues. The V end lost 1 base, the J end lost 4 bases, and 13 bases lay between the germline ends. The CDR3 loop reads CASSLFGQRGNEKLFF. CDR3 nucleotides: TGTGCCAGCAGTTTATTCGGGCAGCGGGGTAATGAAAAACTGTTTTTT.

The chain uses TRBV5-1 and TRBJ2-7, with a weak D call TRBD2 (5 bases). Trimming took 4 bases from V and 0 from J, leaving 14 bases between them. Germline-derived CDR1 and CDR2 are SGHRS and YFSETQ. The CDR3 contains 15 residues. The DNA of the CDR3 is TGCGCCAGCAGCAAGGGAGACGTGAGCTCCTACGAGCAGTACTTC. Amino acid sequence: CASSKGDVSSYEQYF. The complete variable domain, with remaining parts taken from reference TRBV5-1 and TRBJ2-7, reads KAGVTQTPRYLIKTRGQQVTLSCSPISGHRSVSWYQQTPGQGLQFLFEYFSETQRNKGNFPGRFSGRQFSNSRSEMNVSTLELGDSALYLCASSKGDVSSYEQYFGPGTRLTVT.

This chain connects TRBV11-2 to TRBJ2-2; 11 bases line up with TRBD2. Trimming at V came to 0 bases and at J to 4 bases, leaving 1 base not matched to a gene. The V gene's germline CDR1 is SGHAT and CDR2 FQNNGV. The CDR3 has 16 residues. The chain's CDR3 is CASSLDLAGGTGELFF. In DNA form, the CDR3 reads TGTGCCAGCAGCTTAGACCTAGCGGGGGGCACCGGGGAGCTGTTTTTT.

The chain couples TRBV10-1 to TRBJ1-2; D not resolved. CDR3 length equals 10 residues. Germline V lookup: CDR1 WNHNN, CDR2 SYGVQD (reference sequence). The chain's CDR3 is CGLGSPGYTF. For the CDR3, the DNA is TGCGGCCTTGGGTCTCCTGGCTACACCTTC.

This sequence joins TRBV7-6 and TRBJ2-1, with TRBD2 identical over 9 bases. The CDR3 is 17 amino acids. CDR1 is SGHVS and CDR2 is FNYEAQ in the germline V gene. The V gene end was trimmed by 5 bases and the J gene end by 10 bases; junction bases not matched to a gene: 18. The chain's CDR3 is CASSAQLAGVTAMEQFF. Here the CDR3 DNA reads TGTGCCAGCAGCGCCCAATTAGCGGGAGTCACCGCCATGGAGCAGTTCTTC.

V and J are TRBV19 and TRBJ2-3; D gene ambiguous. V shed 4 bases and J shed 2 bases, with 10 bases lying between them. The CDR3 has 14 residues. Germline V gene sequence: CDR1 LNHDA, CDR2 SQIVND (reference sequence). CDR3 loop: CASSNRRNTDTQYF. The CDR3 coding sequence is TGTGCCAGTAGTAATCGTCGTAACACAGATACGCAGTATTTT.

In its sample, this clone was seen once. The chain carries TRBV19 and TRBJ2-1; 7 bases align to TRBD2. Germline CDR1 and CDR2: LNHDA and SQIVND (reference sequence). V was pared by 5 bases and J by 0 bases, with 7 bases of the junction left unmatched. There are 16 residues in the CDR3. Here the CDR3 reads CASSVPGGLSYNEQFF. The CDR3 region has the DNA TGTGCCAGTAGTGTCCCGGGGGGTCTCTCCTACAATGAGCAGTTCTTC.

In regard to this clone: Other nucleotide sequences in the sample specify the same CDR3. The chain uses TRBV7-9 and TRBJ2-5, with unresolved D. Germline-derived CDR1 and CDR2 are SEHNR and FQNEAQ (reference sequence). This CDR3 is 11 amino acids long. V gave up 3 bases and J gave up 3 bases, with 2 bases separating them. This CDR3 is CASSFKETQYF. CDR3 sequence (DNA): TGTGCCAGCAGCTTTAAAGAGACCCAGTACTTC.

The CDR3 region has the DNA TGTGCCAGCAGCTCTCCCAGCCCTGAAGCTTTCTTT. It codes for CASSSPSPEAFF. This rearrangement joins TRBV7-2 to TRBJ1-1; D remains unclear. CDR3 length: 12 residues. The germline V gene encodes CDR1 SGHTA and CDR2 FQGNSA. Trimming removed 4 bases from V and 6 bases from J, with 9 bases in between.

The chain links TRBV28 to TRBJ2-7; 8 nucleotides agree with TRBD2. This CDR3 spans 16 amino acids. From germline, CDR1 is MDHEN and CDR2 SYDVKM. V dropped 3 bases and J dropped 0; count of bases not matched to a gene: 7. The CDR3 loop is CASSLGRSGSSYEQYF. The CDR3 DNA reads as TGTGCCAGCAGTTTGGGGAGGAGCGGGAGCTCCTACGAGCAGTACTTC.

The chain has TRBV5-4 and TRBJ2-3; D perhaps matches TRBD1 (6 bases). This CDR3 comprises 15 residues. Trimming stripped 0 bases from V and 1 base from J, with 9 bases between. Germline CDR1 SGHNT, CDR2 YYREEE (reference sequence). The CDR3 coding sequence is TGTGCCAGCAGCTTGGGGGGGCTCGGCACAGATACGCAGTATTTT. It yields the protein CASSLGGLGTDTQYF.

As regards this clone: Other DNA sequences within the sample encode an identical CDR3. V usage is TRBV29-1 and J usage is TRBJ2-5, with TRBD2 as a possible D gene (7 bases). There are 14 residues in the CDR3. V lost 1 base and J 4 bases, leaving 13 bases between the germline ends. The germline V gene has CDR1 SQVTM and CDR2 ANQGSEA. The DNA of the CDR3 is TGCAGCGTTGAAGGTGGGAGGGGGACAGAGACCCAGTACTTC. Translating gives CSVEGGRGTETQYF.

This clone was observed a single time. The V call is TRBV27, the J call TRBJ2-3; 10 nucleotides line up with TRBD2. The CDR3 runs to 16 residues. Germline V gene data show CDR1 as MNHEY and CDR2 as SMNVEV (reference sequence). Losses at the gene ends were 1 base for V and 5 bases for J; bases not matched to a gene: 6. CDR3 residues: CASSLFPSGRIDTQYF. For the CDR3, the DNA is TGTGCCAGCAGTTTATTTCCTAGCGGGAGAATAGATACGCAGTATTTT.

The chain joins TRBV4-1 to TRBJ1-1, with 10 bases lining up with TRBD1. The CDR3 has 16 amino acids. CDR1 is MGHRA and CDR2 is YSYEKL in the germline V gene. V lost 3 bases and J lost 1; bases outside the gene matches: 5. CDR3 nucleotide sequence: TGCGCCAGCAGCCAGATTCGGACAGGGGGGAACACTGAAGCTTTCTTT. Translating it yields CASSQIRTGGNTEAFF.

The chain combines TRBV5-1 with TRBJ2-1, with 10 bases fitting TRBD2. Trimming cost V 4 bases and J 1 base; bases outside gene matches: 8. The CDR3 sequence is 17 residues long. Per the germline V gene, CDR1 is SGHRS and CDR2 is YFSETQ. The DNA of the CDR3 is TGCGCCAGCAGCCCCGGAATACTAGCGGGGTCCTACAATGAGCAGTTCTTC. This gives the protein CASSPGILAGSYNEQFF.

This chain connects TRBV10-3 to TRBJ2-7, with D perhaps being TRBD1 or TRBD2 (5 bases each). Per germline, CDR1 ENHRY and CDR2 SYGVKD. V was shortened by 3 bases and J by 4 bases, with 10 bases between the two germline ends. This CDR3 contains 13 residues. The CDR3 sequence is CAISEGTGYEQYF. CDR3 nucleotides: TGTGCCATCAGTGAAGGGACCGGTTACGAGCAGTACTTC.

The chain recombines TRBV7-6 with TRBJ2-6; D remains unclear. The CDR3 runs to 17 residues. Trimming removed 0 bases at V and 1 base at J, with 10 bases between. Germline V lookup: CDR1 SGHVS, CDR2 FNYEAQ. The CDR3 protein is CASSLAPVSSGANVLTF. In DNA, the CDR3 is TGTGCCAGCAGCTTAGCACCCGTTTCGTCTGGGGCCAACGTCCTGACTTTC.

The chain employs TRBV14 and TRBJ2-3; 7 bases are shared with TRBD1. Germline V gene data show CDR1 as SGHDN and CDR2 as FVKESK. Losses at the gene ends were 2 bases for V and 2 bases for J; bases not matched to a gene: 10. There are 17 residues in the CDR3. This CDR3 reads CASSQPRPGQATDTQYF. The CDR3 region has the DNA TGTGCCAGCAGCCAACCGAGGCCAGGACAGGCCACAGATACGCAGTATTTT.

The table lists this clone with a count of one. J is TRBJ2-7 and V is TRBV5-1; D is possibly TRBD1 (6 bases). This CDR3 comprises 14 residues. The germline CDR1 and CDR2 sequences are SGHRS and YFSETQ. V was shortened by 4 bases and J by 2 bases, with 13 bases between the two germline ends. The CDR3 protein is CASSARDNAYEQYF. The CDR3 DNA reads as TGCGCCAGCAGCGCCCGGGACAACGCCTACGAGCAGTACTTC.

The chain recombines TRBV7-6 with TRBJ2-3; 14 bases align to TRBD2. Germline V gives CDR1 SGHVS, CDR2 FNYEAQ. V was clipped by 1 base and J by 5 bases; unmatched bases: 2. The CDR3 extends over 16 amino acids. The DNA of the CDR3 is TGTGCCAGCAGCTTAGGACTAGCGGGAGGGCAAGATACGCAGTATTTT. This translates into CASSLGLAGGQDTQYF.